This TCR beta chain is from a study of T-cell memory formation after mild COVID-19. The overall study: Largely donor-specific sequence clusters came from a couple of donors.

The CDR3 spans 13 residues. The germline CDR1 and CDR2 sequences are MNHEY and SVGEGT. V lost 2 bases and J lost 5, with 7 bases in between. Constant-segment primers served in 5'RACE that generated TCR alpha and TCR beta cDNA libraries bearing sample barcodes and UMIs. TCRdb recomputed calls from the 5' RACE reads with MiXCR, one row per CDR3 protein. This table holds 550,000 to 600,000 distinct CDR3 sequences, around 15% found once. Broader study findings: SARS-CoV-2 specificity of second-wave clones peaking day 37 was unconfirmed. Later expanders leaned CD4+, whereas day 15 to 85 contracting clones were balanced CD4/CD8.

This clonotype was detected only a few times. Its antigen remains unidentified. Sequencing was performed on PBMCs or a T cell subset sorted from them (not recorded which). The V and J genes are TRBV6-2 or TRBV6-3 and TRBJ1-5; tentatively, D is TRBD1 (5 bases). The clonotype comes from an adult woman who had mild COVID-19 (a few samples of this study predate the infection). Cell type and time point are not known. The CDR3 loop reads CASSYVGDQPQHF. In DNA, the CDR3 is TGTGCCAGCAGTTACGTGGGGGATCAGCCCCAGCATTTT.